The sequence of this T cell receptor beta chain was determined in a study of CD4 T cells in relation to SARS-CoV-2 and coronaviruses. The V and J ends lost 5 bases and 0 bases respectively, with 14 bases between them. This CDR3 has 16 amino acids. Germline CDR1 reads MNHEY; CDR2 reads SVGEGT. This clone was found a few times. Its antigen remains unidentified. Profiling relied on immunoSEQ multiplex PCR, and the TCRdb table lists in-frame clones only, not all of them. Of about 40,000 clones detected, approximately 83% appear once; the ten largest clones hold over 5%. This TCR came from an adult with COVID-19. Sequenced input: naive CD4+ T cells from PBMCs, cultured in vitro. Specified subset: naive CD4+ T cells isolated by negative enrichment. The chain links TRBV6-2 or TRBV6-3 to TRBJ2-1; D unclear. The CDR3 DNA is TGTGCCAGCAGTCGCTTAAGTCGATCCTCCTACAATGAGCAGTTCTTC. Translating gives CASSRLSRSSYNEQFF.